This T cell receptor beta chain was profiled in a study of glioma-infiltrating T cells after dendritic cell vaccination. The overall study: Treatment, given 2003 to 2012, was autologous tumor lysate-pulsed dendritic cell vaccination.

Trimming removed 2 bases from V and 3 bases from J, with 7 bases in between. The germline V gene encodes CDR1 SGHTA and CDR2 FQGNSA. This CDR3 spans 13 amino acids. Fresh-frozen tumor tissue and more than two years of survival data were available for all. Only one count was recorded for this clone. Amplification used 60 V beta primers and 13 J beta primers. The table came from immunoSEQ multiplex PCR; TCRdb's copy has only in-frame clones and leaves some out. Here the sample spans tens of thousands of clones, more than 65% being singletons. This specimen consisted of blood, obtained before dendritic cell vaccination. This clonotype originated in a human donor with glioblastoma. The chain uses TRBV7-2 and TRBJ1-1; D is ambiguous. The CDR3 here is CASSLSVDTEAFF. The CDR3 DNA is TGTGCCAGCAGCTTATCGGTAGACACTGAAGCTTTCTTT.